This is a list of T cell receptor beta chains from one sample in a study of blood T cell repertoires in COVID-19. Sequencing used immunoSEQ multiplex PCR; TCRdb keeps in-frame clones, though not all of them. Here the sample spans tens of thousands of clones, 75% to 85% being singletons. Sequencing was performed on peripheral blood. These receptors all come from a woman between 70 and 85 years old with acute or convalescent COVID-19. Each CDR3 is given without its conserved first and last residue.

TRBV9 | ASSVQGSSYEQY
TRBV18 | ASSSTGTDLYGYT
TRBV5-1 | ASSREAGELF
TRBV5-1 | ASSLGQSNQPQH
TRBV11-3 | ASSSGGGLNTEAF
TRBV11-2 | ASSLTRDIQPQH
TRBV5-1 | ASRGESYNEQF
TRBV11-2 | ASSLRRADLYQETQY
TRBV6-6 | ASSPLQGAMNTEAF
TRBV7-3 | ASSRGPPGEQY
TRBV19 | ASRGVNTEAF
TRBV6-5 | ASKFSGPSTDTQY
TRBV12-5 | ASGLPPRRGEQF
TRBV6-5 | ASSYIRTGGSYGYT
TRBV19 | ASSIQHTYEQY
TRBV3-1/TRBV3-2 | ASRILDTDLT
TRBV14 | ASSQQGLNTYEQY
TRBV9 | ASSVGGRAADTQY
TRBV7-7 | ASSPAAAGGQRETQY
TRBV18 | ASSPGGMETQY
TRBV19 | ASSMVGSSGNTIY
TRBV27 | ASSLRRPNEAYNEQF
TRBV18 | ASSPGGGKSYEQY
TRBV6-6 | ASSYRVNSPLH
TRBV6-6 | ASRTPGQGSYEQY
TRBV5-1 | ASSPWRGQETQY
TRBV7-3 | ASSPPSASSYNEQF
TRBV3-1/TRBV3-2 | ASSSYGTEGDGELF
TRBV6-5 | ASRRAGGRETQY
TRBV2 | ASSQGGTGKDEQY
TRBV5-1 | ASSWAGTLQY
TRBV19 | ASIPDRSSGNTIY
TRBV6-5 | ASSYLPVSNQPQH
TRBV7-9 | ASSPPRRDNEKLF
TRBV28 | ASSFFRGRGLYGYT
TRBV29-1 | SVLMVGGVTDTQY
TRBV12-5 | ASGFARSEQY
TRBV29-1 | SVGTGIWADTQY
TRBV7-6 | ASSSPNQPQH
TRBV7-3 | ASSPTRDRGDNEQF
TRBV28 | ASLPPPGSNQPQH
TRBV28 | ASSSPGQAPYGYT
TRBV18 | ASSPTGGGTEAF
TRBV27 | ASNSGLAAPYEQY
TRBV28 | ASSSPRLAGGIHTQY
TRBV28 | ASSLPYGEQF
TRBV5-1 | ASSSRIGRYGQETQY
TRBV6-4 | ASSEEEGDNSPLH
TRBV18 | ASSPTTGNYGYT
TRBV7-2 | ASSPGGGWKKLF
TRBV28 | ASSTRTGLLYGYT
TRBV9 | ASSVGLQGLDTIY
TRBV29-1 | SVRSGGQGVYEQY
TRBV3-1/TRBV3-2 | ASSQVLGEKLF
TRBV9 | ASTPSGDYNSPLH
TRBV12-3/TRBV12-4 | ASRAGSGDTQY
TRBV3-1/TRBV3-2 | ASSQKAGTGELF
TRBV19 | ATELRGFTEAF
TRBV5-4 | ASSLRTGSNTEAF